This TCR beta chain comes out of a study of a mutant IDH1 vaccine in newly diagnosed glioma. Study as a whole: Radiotherapy alone preceded vaccination by 4-6 weeks; alternatively, vaccination started with temozolomide cycles. Pretreatment consisted of radiotherapy, temozolomide, or both, with most receiving both. Treated individuals were around 60% male and around 40% female, averaging approximately 40 years of age. Study-wide findings and caveats: Seemingly, pseudoprogression had no relation to changes in the top peripheral T cell clonotypes.

Time point defined: week 5, during vaccination. The study gave 300 ug of mutant IDH1 20-mer peptide per vaccine dose, with topical imiquimod. A note on this clone: Its antigen is unidentified.

The CDR3 totals 13 residues. CDR1 is SEHNR and CDR2 is FQNEAQ in the germline V gene (reference sequence). V was clipped by 1 base and J by 3 bases, with 5 bases between them. The assay was immunoSEQ multiplex PCR, and TCRdb's table has in-frame clones only and misses some. The data contain roughly 60,000 clones, about 80% of them singletons. The chain links TRBV7-9 to TRBJ2-3; D uncertain. The sample was PBMCs, taken from a glioma patient whose treatment included an IDH1 peptide vaccine. The receptor was isolated from a woman aged 45 to 65 with glioma. The CDR3 here is CASSLDLTDTQYF. CDR3 sequence (DNA): TGTGCCAGCAGCTTAGACTTAACAGATACGCAGTATTTT.